The text below deals with one T cell receptor (beta chain). As yet, its antigen is unknown. With 5 bases clipped from V and 10 bases from J, the junction kept 8 bases outside the gene matches. From germline, CDR1 is MNHEY and CDR2 SVGAGI. The CDR3 is 14 residues long. The entry originates in a study of molecular identifiers for immune sequencing clone quantification. Study-wide results and limits: Clones that exceeded 20 RNA copies held over 98% of effector molecules, yet under 1% in naive cells.

TCRdb processed the PCR reads anew with MiXCR; each CDR3 protein has one entry. Found here are about 97,000 distinct CDR3 sequences, approximately 24% of them singletons; the top ten hold 0.94%. The V gene is TRBV6-5, the J gene TRBJ1-6; 7 bases agree with TRBD1. This clonotype originated in a human donor in good health. Some libraries in this study had Jurkat cell RNA spiked in. The sequencing input was naive CD8+ T cells from blood, with Jurkat cell RNA spiked in. Subset reported: FACS-sorted CD8+CD4-CCR7+CD45RA+ naive T cells. The DNA of the CDR3 is TGTGCCAGCAGTGGGGACAGTGGGGACTCACCCCTCCACTTT. It specifies CASSGDSGDSPLHF.